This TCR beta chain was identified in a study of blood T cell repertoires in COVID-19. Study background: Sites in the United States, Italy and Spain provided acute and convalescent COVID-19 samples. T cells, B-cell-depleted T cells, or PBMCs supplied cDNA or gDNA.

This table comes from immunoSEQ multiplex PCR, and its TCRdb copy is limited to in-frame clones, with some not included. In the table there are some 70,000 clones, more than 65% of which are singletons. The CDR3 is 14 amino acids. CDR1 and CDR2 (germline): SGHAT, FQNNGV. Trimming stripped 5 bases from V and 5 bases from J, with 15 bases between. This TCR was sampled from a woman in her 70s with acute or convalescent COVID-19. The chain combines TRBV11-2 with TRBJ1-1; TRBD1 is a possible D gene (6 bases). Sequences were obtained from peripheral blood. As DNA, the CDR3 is TGTGCCAGCAGCCGACAGGTCCGAGGGACTGAAGCTTTCTTT. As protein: CASSRQVRGTEAFF.